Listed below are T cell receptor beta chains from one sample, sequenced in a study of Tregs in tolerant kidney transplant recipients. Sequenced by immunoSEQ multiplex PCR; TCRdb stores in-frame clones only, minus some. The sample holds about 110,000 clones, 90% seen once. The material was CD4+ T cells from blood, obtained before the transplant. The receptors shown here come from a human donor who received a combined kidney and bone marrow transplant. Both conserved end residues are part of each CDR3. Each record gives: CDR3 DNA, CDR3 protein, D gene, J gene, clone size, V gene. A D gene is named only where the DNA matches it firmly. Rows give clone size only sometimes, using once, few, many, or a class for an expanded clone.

CDR3 DNA: TGTGCCAGCAGTTTCTGGCGGGGTGCGTATCCAGATACGCAGTATTTT
CDR3 protein: CASSFWRGAYPDTQYF
D gene: -
J gene: TRBJ2-3
clone size: -
V gene: TRBV27

CDR3 DNA: TGTGCCAGCAGCTTAGAGTCCCGACTAGCGGGGGGCACAGATACGCAGTATTTT
CDR3 protein: CASSLESRLAGGTDTQYF
D gene: TRBD2
J gene: TRBJ2-3
clone size: -
V gene: TRBV7-9

CDR3 DNA: TGTGCCAGCAGCGTGACTAGCGGGAGGGTAACAGATACGCAGTATTTT
CDR3 protein: CASSVTSGRVTDTQYF
D gene: TRBD2
J gene: TRBJ2-3
clone size: -
V gene: TRBV9

CDR3 DNA: TGTGCCAGCAGGGGACAGGGTGGTGGCTACACCTTC
CDR3 protein: CASRGQGGGYTF
D gene: TRBD1
J gene: TRBJ1-2
clone size: -
V gene: TRBV27

CDR3 DNA: TGTGCCAGCAGCGCAACAGGGGACACTGAAGCTTTCTTT
CDR3 protein: CASSATGDTEAFF
D gene: TRBD1
J gene: TRBJ1-1
clone size: -
V gene: TRBV7-7

CDR3 DNA: TGTGCTAGTGGTTTCCCCTCCCTCGGGGGGGATGAAGCTTTCTTT
CDR3 protein: CASGFPSLGGDEAFF
D gene: -
J gene: TRBJ1-1
clone size: -
V gene: TRBV12-5

CDR3 DNA: TGTGCCATCAGTGGGACAGCCCTGGGGGAGACCCAGTACTTC
CDR3 protein: CAISGTALGETQYF
D gene: -
J gene: TRBJ2-5
clone size: -
V gene: TRBV10-3

CDR3 DNA: TGTGCCAGCAGTGAAGCGGGAGGGTTCGTCAAAAACATTCAGTACTTC
CDR3 protein: CASSEAGGFVKNIQYF
D gene: TRBD2
J gene: TRBJ2-4
clone size: -
V gene: TRBV6-1

CDR3 DNA: TGTGCCAGCAGTGAAGGCGGGGGGGCATACGAGCAGTACTTC
CDR3 protein: CASSEGGGAYEQYF
D gene: TRBD2
J gene: TRBJ2-7
clone size: -
V gene: TRBV6-5

CDR3 DNA: TGCGCCAGCAGCTTGTCGCTAGCGGAGACAGATACGCAGTATTTT
CDR3 protein: CASSLSLAETDTQYF
D gene: TRBD2
J gene: TRBJ2-3
clone size: -
V gene: TRBV5-1

CDR3 DNA: TGTGCCAGCAGCAACAGGACAGTCACCGGGGAGCTGTTTTTT
CDR3 protein: CASSNRTVTGELFF
D gene: -
J gene: TRBJ2-2
clone size: -
V gene: TRBV11-3

CDR3 DNA: TGTGCCAGCAGGTACGAACAGGGGGCGTCCACGTCCTACGAGCAGTACTTC
CDR3 protein: CASRYEQGASTSYEQYF
D gene: TRBD1
J gene: TRBJ2-7
clone size: -
V gene: TRBV28

CDR3 DNA: TGCAGCGTTGAAGATGGGACAGTTAACACCGGGGAGCTGTTTTTT
CDR3 protein: CSVEDGTVNTGELFF
D gene: TRBD1
J gene: TRBJ2-2
clone size: -
V gene: TRBV29-1

CDR3 DNA: TGCGCCAGCAGCCCTTCTTGGGGACAGGGGGCCCTGGACGAGCAGTACTTC
CDR3 protein: CASSPSWGQGALDEQYF
D gene: TRBD1
J gene: TRBJ2-7
clone size: -
V gene: TRBV5-1

CDR3 DNA: TGTGCCAGCAGTTCACAGCTCTCTGGAAACACCATATATTTT
CDR3 protein: CASSSQLSGNTIYF
D gene: -
J gene: TRBJ1-3
clone size: few
V gene: TRBV2

CDR3 DNA: TGTGCCAGCAGTATCAGGGTATACGAGCAGTACTTC
CDR3 protein: CASSIRVYEQYF
D gene: -
J gene: TRBJ2-7
clone size: -
V gene: TRBV28

CDR3 DNA: TGTGCCAGCAGTTACGCGGGGCTCTACGAGCAGTACTTC
CDR3 protein: CASSYAGLYEQYF
D gene: -
J gene: TRBJ2-7
clone size: -
V gene: TRBV6-6

CDR3 DNA: TGTGCCAGCAGGGGACAGGGGATGAGGGGCTACACCTTC
CDR3 protein: CASRGQGMRGYTF
D gene: TRBD1
J gene: TRBJ1-2
clone size: -
V gene: TRBV25-1

CDR3 DNA: TGTGCCACCAGCAAAGCTGACATACGCGGCTACACCTTC
CDR3 protein: CATSKADIRGYTF
D gene: -
J gene: TRBJ1-2
clone size: -
V gene: TRBV15